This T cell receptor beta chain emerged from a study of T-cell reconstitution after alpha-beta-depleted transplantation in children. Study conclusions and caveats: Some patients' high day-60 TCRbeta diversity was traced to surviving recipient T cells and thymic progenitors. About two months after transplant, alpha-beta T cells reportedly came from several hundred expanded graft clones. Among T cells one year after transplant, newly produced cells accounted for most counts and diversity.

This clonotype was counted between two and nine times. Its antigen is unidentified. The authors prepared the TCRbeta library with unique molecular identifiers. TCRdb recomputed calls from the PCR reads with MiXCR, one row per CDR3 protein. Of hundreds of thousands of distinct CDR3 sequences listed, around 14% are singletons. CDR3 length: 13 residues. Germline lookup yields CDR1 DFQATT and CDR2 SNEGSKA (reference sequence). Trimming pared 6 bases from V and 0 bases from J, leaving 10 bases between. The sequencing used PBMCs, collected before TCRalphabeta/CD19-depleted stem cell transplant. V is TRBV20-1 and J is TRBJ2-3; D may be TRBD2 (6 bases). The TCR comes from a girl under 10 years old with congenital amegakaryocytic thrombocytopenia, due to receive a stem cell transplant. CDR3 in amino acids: CSALAPSTDTQYF. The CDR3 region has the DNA TGCAGTGCCCTAGCGCCTAGCACAGATACGCAGTATTTT.